This T cell receptor beta chain derives from a study of cytomegalovirus exposure and HLA in healthy donors. The overall study: A previous analysis identified 117 million unique TCR beta sequences derived from 180 million or so T cells.

Study conclusions and caveats: Altogether, 164 TCR beta chains were recorded as cytomegalovirus-associated.

Details on this clone: The antigen is not known.

The PCR ran on 60 Vbeta and 13 Jbeta primers. The authors' processing: Unique TCR beta chains numbered around 75 million in a later analysis, with roughly 10 million shared. Produced via immunoSEQ multiplex PCR; TCRdb's table is partial and in-frame only. D and trimming were read from the DNA, whereas the V and J calls and clone size are those reported in that table. The table includes 170,000 or so clones, 80% detected once. Trimming at V came to 5 bases and at J to 4 bases, leaving 9 bases not matched to a gene. Germline CDR1 reads LNHDA; CDR2 reads SQIVND (reference sequence). The CDR3 is 15 amino acids.

The chain links TRBV19 to TRBJ2-5, with 8 bases fitting TRBD2. The TCR originated in a boy aged 10-17 years in good health and CMV-seronegative. The sample was PBMCs. CDR3 sequence: CASSGTGGLRETQYF. Here the CDR3 DNA reads TGTGCCAGTAGTGGAACGGGAGGGCTTCGAGAGACCCAGTACTTC.